Listed here are 21 T cell receptor beta chains from one sample, sequenced in a study of identical twins. Each CDR3 protein is one row after TCRdb ran MiXCR on the 5' RACE reads. The profile covers about 530,000 distinct CDR3 sequences, with over 12% appearing a single time and around 0.4% taken by the ten largest. The same specimen was also included in a second study, on yellow fever vaccine responses in identical twins.

Sequenced sample: CD4+ T cells sorted from blood. The receptors here all came from a woman in her late teens or twenties in good health.

The chain employs TRBV28 and TRBJ1-5, with 11 bases identical to TRBD1. Per the germline V gene, CDR1 is MDHEN and CDR2 is SYDVKM. Trimming removed 5 bases from V and 0 bases from J; junction bases left unmatched: 9. The CDR3 runs 18 residues. In nucleotides, the CDR3 is TGTGCCAGCAGTCGCCCCCGGGACAGGGGGTATAGCAATCAGCCCCAGCATTTT. Protein sequence: CASSRPRDRGYSNQPQHF.

The sample holds many counts of this clonotype. This chain joins TRBV29-1 and TRBJ2-1; 8 nucleotides agree with TRBD1. CDR1 is SQVTM, CDR2 ANQGSEA, per germline. The V and J ends lost 1 base and 7 bases, in that order; junction bases with no gene match: 6. CDR3 length: 14 residues. This chain's CDR3 is CSVEGTGLLNEQFF. DNA for the CDR3: TGCAGCGTTGAAGGGACAGGGTTGTTGAATGAGCAGTTCTTC.

The table lists this clonotype with a few counts. This rearrangement joins TRBV24-1 to TRBJ2-1; 9 bases match TRBD2. V lost 1 base and J lost 4; bases outside the gene matches: 1. The CDR3 loop spans 15 amino acids. CDR1 and CDR2 from the germline V gene are KGHDR and SFDVKD. CDR3 amino acids: CATSDFLAGYNEQFF. Here the CDR3 DNA reads TGTGCCACCAGTGATTTCCTAGCGGGGTACAATGAGCAGTTCTTC.

This clonotype was seen repeatedly, ten times or more. The J gene is TRBJ2-2, the V gene TRBV11-2; D gene uncertain. Germline V gene sequence: CDR1 SGHAT, CDR2 FQNNGV. The CDR3 length is 15 residues. The V gene lost 2 bases and the J gene lost 6 bases, with 13 bases spanning the gap. The CDR3 spells CASSLFSPAPGELFF. CDR3 coding DNA: TGTGCCAGCAGCTTATTTAGTCCAGCGCCCGGGGAGCTGTTTTTT. Together with reference TRBV11-2 and TRBJ2-2, the CDR3 gives the full variable domain: EAGVAQSPRYKIIEKRQSVAFWCNPISGHATLYWYQQILGQGPKLLIQFQNNGVVDDSQLPKDRFSAERLKGVDSTLKIQPAKLEDSAVYLCASSLFSPAPGELFFGEGSRLTVL.

V is TRBV4-1 and J is TRBJ2-4; 7 bases agree with TRBD2. From germline, CDR1 is MGHRA and CDR2 YSYEKL. V dropped 3 bases and J dropped 0; count of bases not matched to a gene: 2. CDR3 size: 15 residues. The CDR3 bases are TGCGCCAGCAGCCACAGCGGGGTAGCCAAAAACATTCAGTACTTC. Translated: CASSHSGVAKNIQYF.

This clonotype was counted only a few times. The V and J genes are TRBV24-1 and TRBJ2-1; 9 bases fit TRBD1. Unmatched junction bases numbered 5, after V lost 9 bases and J lost 3 bases. The CDR3 loop spans 14 amino acids. The germline CDR1 and CDR2 sequences are KGHDR and SFDVKD. In DNA, the CDR3 is TGTGCCACCGCCGGGGACAGGGACTACAATGAGCAGTTCTTC. Protein sequence: CATAGDRDYNEQFF.

This clonotype was seen ten or more times. The CDR3 reads CASRMAGGPYNEQFF. The CDR3 DNA sequence: TGTGCCAGCAGAATGGCGGGAGGGCCCTACAATGAGCAGTTCTTC. This chain uses TRBV6-1 with TRBJ2-1; TRBD2 aligns across 9 bases. V was clipped by 6 bases and J by 2 bases; unmatched bases: 5. Germline CDR1 MNHNS, CDR2 SASEGT. The CDR3 covers 15 residues.

CDR3 coding DNA: TGTGCCACCAGCAGAGATCTCCAGCTAGCGGGCTCCTACAATGAGCAGTTCTTC. As protein: CATSRDLQLAGSYNEQFF. The chain links TRBV15 to TRBJ2-1; 8 positions match TRBD2. Trimming removed 0 bases from V and 0 bases from J; junction bases left unmatched: 7. This CDR3 contains 18 residues. Germline lookup yields CDR1 LNHNV and CDR2 YYDKDF (reference sequence).

The V call is TRBV5-1, the J call TRBJ1-1; possible D gene TRBD1, 5 bases. The CDR3 is made up of 12 amino acids. V lost 1 base, J lost 7 bases, and 8 bases lay in between. Germline V gene data show CDR1 as SGHRS and CDR2 as YFSETQ. The CDR3 spells CASSLRGDEAFF. The CDR3 DNA reads TGCGCCAGCAGCTTGAGGGGCGATGAAGCTTTCTTT.

The chain uses TRBV20-1 and TRBJ2-1, with TRBD2 matching 12 bases. Germline V lookup: CDR1 DFQATT, CDR2 SNEGSKA (reference sequence). This CDR3 has 17 residues. With 3 bases clipped from V and 7 bases from J, the junction kept 13 bases outside the gene matches. CDR3 protein: CSASGLASGRAGNEQFF. The CDR3 DNA reads as TGCAGTGCTAGCGGGTTGGCTAGCGGGAGGGCCGGGAATGAGCAGTTCTTC.

V is TRBV18 and J is TRBJ2-1; 7 bases line up with TRBD2. The CDR3 runs to 16 residues. V gave up 6 bases and J gave up 8 bases; unmatched junction bases: 16. Germline lookup yields CDR1 KGHSH and CDR2 LQKENI. CDR3 nucleotide sequence: TGTGCCAGCTCGCCGATTCCGGGGGGTCTTATTGATGAGCAGTTCTTC. Translation: CASSPIPGGLIDEQFF. Full variable domain (missing parts from reference TRBV18 and TRBJ2-1): NAGVMQNPRHLVRRRGQEARLRCSPMKGHSHVYWYRQLPEEGLKFMVYLQKENIIDESGMPKERFSAEFPKEGPSILRIQQVVRGDSAAYFCASSPIPGGLIDEQFFGPGTRLTVL.

This clonotype was found a few times. The J gene is TRBJ1-2, the V gene TRBV12-3 or TRBV12-4; D gene ambiguous. The CDR3 sequence is 12 residues long. Deletions cut 10 bases from V and 0 bases from J, with 9 bases between. DNA for the CDR3: TGTGCCACCCGAACACCTAACTATGGCTACACCTTC. It is translated as CATRTPNYGYTF.

The chain has TRBV28 and TRBJ2-1, with D tentatively TRBD1 or TRBD2 (5 bases each). From germline, CDR1 is MDHEN and CDR2 SYDVKM. The CDR3 is 11 amino acids. Trimming took 6 bases from V and 15 from J, leaving 15 bases between them. The chain's CDR3 is CASSPRDAPFF. The CDR3 DNA reads TGTGCCAGCAGCCCCCGGGACGCTCCGTTCTTC. Supplemented by reference TRBV28 and TRBJ2-1, the full variable domain reads DVKVTQSSRYLVKRTGEKVFLECVQDMDHENMFWYRQDPGLGLRLIYFSYDVKMKEKGDIPEGYSVSREKKERFSLILESASTNQTSMYLCASSPRDAPFFGPGTRLTVL.

The chain joins TRBV20-1 to TRBJ1-2; TRBD1 agrees at 8 bases. V shed 3 bases and J 7 bases; nucleotides not matched to a gene: 7. Germline CDR1 reads DFQATT; CDR2 reads SNEGSKA (reference sequence). CDR3 size: 13 residues. DNA of the CDR3: TGCAGTGCTAGGCAAACGACAGGGGTTGGCTACACCTTC. Encoded protein: CSARQTTGVGYTF.

This clonotype was counted only a few times. The V gene is TRBV9, the J gene TRBJ2-1; D is tentatively TRBD1 or TRBD2 (5 bases each). This CDR3 has 15 residues. Trimming pared 3 bases from V and 0 bases from J, leaving 10 bases between. The germline V gene encodes CDR1 SGDLS and CDR2 YYNGEE. CDR3 sequence: CASSGRDHSYNEQFF. CDR3 nucleotides: TGTGCCAGCAGCGGCCGGGACCACTCCTACAATGAGCAGTTCTTC.

The gene calls are TRBV5-1 and TRBJ2-1, with D possibly being TRBD1 (6 bases). Germline-derived CDR1 and CDR2 are SGHRS and YFSETQ. The CDR3 has 14 amino acids. Trimming removed 0 bases from V and 8 bases from J, with 12 bases in between. CDR3 sequence: CASSLEQGIDEQFF. The CDR3 DNA reads as TGCGCCAGCAGCTTGGAGCAGGGGATCGATGAGCAGTTCTTC.

The rearrangement uses TRBV7-9 and TRBJ1-2; 7 bases map to TRBD1. V lost 2 bases, J lost 5 bases, and 8 bases stayed unmatched. The CDR3 length is 15 residues. Germline V CDR1 and CDR2: SEHNR, FQNEAQ (reference sequence). The CDR3 is CASSLPSAGGYGYTF. The CDR3 DNA sequence: TGTGCCAGCAGCTTACCGTCGGCAGGGGGTTATGGCTACACCTTC.

The chain carries TRBV18 and TRBJ2-4, with a possible D match to TRBD2 (5 bases). Per germline, CDR1 KGHSH and CDR2 LQKENI. The CDR3 length is 20 residues. V was trimmed by 4 bases and J by 0 bases, leaving 25 bases between them. The DNA for the CDR3 is TGTGCCAGCTCACGCCCGGTGACGGGAACTACCCTGTTAGCCAAAAACATTCAGTACTTC. Translation: CASSRPVTGTTLLAKNIQYF.

In its sample, this clonotype was seen a few times. The rearrangement uses TRBV12-3 or TRBV12-4 and TRBJ1-5, with 7 bases aligning to TRBD1. The CDR3 length is 14 residues. Germline trimming cut 7 bases from V and 5 bases from J; bases unmatched to any gene: 8. CDR3 protein: CASTLTGADQPQHF. CDR3 nucleotide sequence: TGTGCCAGCACCTTAACAGGGGCAGATCAGCCCCAGCATTTT.

The chain uses TRBV6-2 or TRBV6-3 and TRBJ2-1, with 10 nucleotides matching TRBD2. The CDR3 runs 17 residues. J was trimmed by 4 bases and V by 6 bases; bases with no gene match: 12. Germline V CDR1 and CDR2: MNHEY, SVGEGT. For the CDR3, the DNA is TGTGCCAGCAGCTATAGCCAAGCGGGGGGGCCTTACAATGAGCAGTTCTTC. Translating gives CASSYSQAGGPYNEQFF.

This clonotype was seen a handful of times. J is TRBJ2-5 and V is TRBV5-6; D unresolved. The CDR3 extends over 15 amino acids. Germline V lookup: CDR1 SGHDT, CDR2 YYEEEE. Trimming took 6 bases from V and 6 from J, leaving 21 bases between them. CDR3: CASTSPFSGGQTQYF. In DNA, the CDR3 is TGTGCCAGCACTTCGCCCTTCTCAGGCGGACAGACCCAGTACTTC.